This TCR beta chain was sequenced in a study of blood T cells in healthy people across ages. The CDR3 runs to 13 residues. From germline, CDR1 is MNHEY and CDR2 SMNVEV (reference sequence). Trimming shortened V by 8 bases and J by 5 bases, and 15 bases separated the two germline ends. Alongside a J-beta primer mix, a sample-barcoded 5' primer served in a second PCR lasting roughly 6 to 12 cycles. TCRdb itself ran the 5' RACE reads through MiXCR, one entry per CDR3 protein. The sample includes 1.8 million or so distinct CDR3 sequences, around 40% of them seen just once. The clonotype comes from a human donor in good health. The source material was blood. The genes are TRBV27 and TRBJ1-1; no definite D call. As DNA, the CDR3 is TGTGCCAGCCTCCTCTCACTAGGGACTGAAGCTTTCTTT. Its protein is CASLLSLGTEAFF.